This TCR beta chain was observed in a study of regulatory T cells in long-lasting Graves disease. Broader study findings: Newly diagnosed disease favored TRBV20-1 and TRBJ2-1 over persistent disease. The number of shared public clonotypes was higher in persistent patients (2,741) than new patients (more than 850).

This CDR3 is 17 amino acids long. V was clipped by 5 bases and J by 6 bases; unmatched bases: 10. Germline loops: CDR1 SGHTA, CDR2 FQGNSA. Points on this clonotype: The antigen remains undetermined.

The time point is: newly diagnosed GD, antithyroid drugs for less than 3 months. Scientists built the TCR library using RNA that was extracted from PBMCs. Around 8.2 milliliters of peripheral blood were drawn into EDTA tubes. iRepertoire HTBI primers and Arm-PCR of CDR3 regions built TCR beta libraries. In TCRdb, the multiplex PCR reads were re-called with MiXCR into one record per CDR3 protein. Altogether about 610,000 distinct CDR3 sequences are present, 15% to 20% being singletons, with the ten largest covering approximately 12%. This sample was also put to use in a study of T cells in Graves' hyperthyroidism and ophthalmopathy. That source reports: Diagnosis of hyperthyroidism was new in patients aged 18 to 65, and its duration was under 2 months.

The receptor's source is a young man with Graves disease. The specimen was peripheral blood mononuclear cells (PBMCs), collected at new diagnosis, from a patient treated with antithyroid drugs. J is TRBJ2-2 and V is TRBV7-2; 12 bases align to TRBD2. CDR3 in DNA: TGTGCCAGCAGCCTTGGCTCTAGCGGGAGGGCTTCCGGGGAGCTGTTTTTT. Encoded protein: CASSLGSSGRASGELFF.